This paragraph reports one TCR beta chain. As processed by the authors: Cell counts per sample came from amplifying reference gene primers. The repertoire was sequenced with immunoSEQ multiplex PCR; TCRdb's copy has only in-frame clones and lacks some. V, J and clone size reflect that table, while D and trimming were determined from the DNA. The sample has about 160,000 clones, about 80% seen once. The data derive from a study of blood T cell repertoires in COVID-19. Across the study: The United States, Italy and Spain supplied acute and convalescent COVID-19 samples.

The J segment lost 7 bases and the V segment lost 10 bases, leaving 5 bases of the junction unmatched. Per the germline V gene, CDR1 is SEHNR and CDR2 is FQNEAQ (reference sequence). The CDR3 totals 13 residues. The Seattle patients joined while their infection was active and were tracked longitudinally afterward. The chain links TRBV7-9 to TRBJ2-1; 12 nucleotides agree with TRBD2. Specimen: peripheral blood. This TCR came from a woman aged 40 to 50 with COVID-19, enrolled during active disease. This CDR3 is CATLAGGANEQFF. CDR3 DNA sequence: TGTGCCACCCTAGCGGGGGGGGCAAATGAGCAGTTCTTC.